Following are 6 T cell receptor beta chains from one sample sequenced in a study of cytomegalovirus exposure and HLA in healthy donors. 13 Jbeta primers and 60 Vbeta primers were used for the PCR. This table comes from immunoSEQ multiplex PCR, and its TCRdb copy is limited to in-frame clones, with some not included. This sample has around 76,000 clones, with about 70% found just once. Sequencing was performed on PBMCs. The receptors stem from a man between 40 and 49 years old in good health and CMV-seropositive.

V gene TRBV29-1 combines with J gene TRBJ1-5, with no clear D. V dropped 8 bases and J dropped 6 bases, with 17 bases sitting between them. The V gene's germline CDR1 is SQVTM and CDR2 ANQGSEA. This CDR3 spans 13 amino acids. The CDR3 reads CSINNGEGQPQHF. CDR3 coding DNA: TGCAGCATAAACAACGGGGAAGGTCAGCCCCAGCATTTT. The full variable domain, rest sourced from reference TRBV29-1 and TRBJ1-5, is SAVISQKPSRDICQRGTSLTIQCQVDSQVTMMFWYRQQPGQSLTLIATANQGSEATYESGFVIDKFPISRPNLTFSTLTVSNMSPEDSSIYLCSINNGEGQPQHFGDGTRLSIL.

This clone was observed a few times. The chain combines TRBV5-6 with TRBJ1-3; 8 bases line up with TRBD1. The CDR3 runs to 15 residues. With 0 bases clipped from V and 3 bases from J, the junction kept 2 bases outside the gene matches. The V gene's germline CDR1 is SGHDT and CDR2 YYEEEE. The chain's CDR3 is CASSLGDRGGNTIYF. The DNA for the CDR3 is TGTGCCAGCAGCTTGGGAGACAGGGGTGGAAACACCATATATTTT.

The genes are TRBV29-1 and TRBJ2-1; TRBD2 matches at 9 bases. The CDR3 contains 14 residues. The germline CDR1 and CDR2 sequences are SQVTM and ANQGSEA. The J segment lost 8 bases and the V segment lost 7 bases, leaving 12 bases of the junction unmatched. The DNA for the CDR3 is TGCAGCGGCTCACTTAGCGGGGGAGGGGATGAGCAGTTCTTC. Translated: CSGSLSGGGDEQFF.

Many counts were recorded for this clone. The rearrangement joins TRBV7-2 to TRBJ1-1; 8 bases match TRBD1. V was clipped by 2 bases and J by 4 bases; unmatched bases: 6. Germline V gene data show CDR1 as SGHTA and CDR2 as FQGNSA. The length of the CDR3 is 15 residues. DNA for the CDR3: TGTGCCAGCAGCTTATCTTTAACAGGGGGCACTGAAGCTTTCTTT. Protein: CASSLSLTGGTEAFF.

This clone came up a few times. The chain links TRBV7-2 to TRBJ2-7, with 10 bases matching TRBD1. The J segment lost 4 bases and the V segment lost 5 bases, leaving 8 bases of the junction unmatched. The CDR3 has 15 residues. CDR1 and CDR2 from the germline V gene are SGHTA and FQGNSA. CDR3 residues: CASSLTGTGVYEQYF. CDR3 in DNA: TGTGCCAGCAGCCTCACCGGGACAGGGGTGTACGAGCAGTACTTC.

For the CDR3, the DNA is TGCGCCAGCAGCAAACAAGCAACTAATGAAAAACTGTTTTTT. Amino acids: CASSKQATNEKLFF. V is TRBV4-1 and J is TRBJ1-4; D gene unclear. Germline lookup yields CDR1 MGHRA and CDR2 YSYEKL. V gave up 5 bases and J gave up 0 bases, with 7 bases separating them. The CDR3 extends over 14 amino acids.